This passage covers 2 T cell receptor beta chains from one sample sequenced in a study of blood T cell repertoires in COVID-19. Method: immunoSEQ multiplex PCR; TCRdb's copy keeps in-frame clones and lacks some. The sample includes about 300,000 clones, around 90% of them seen just once. Sequences were obtained from PBMCs or T cells enriched from blood (not recorded which). These receptor sequences come from a woman aged 18 to 35 with acute COVID-19.

This chain connects TRBV11-2 to TRBJ1-1; 7 bases line up with TRBD1. Trimming at V came to 3 bases and at J to 4 bases, leaving 5 bases not matched to a gene. Per the germline V gene, CDR1 is SGHAT and CDR2 is FQNNGV. This CDR3 has 14 residues. CDR3 coding DNA: TGTGCCAGCAGCTTGACAGGGAGAGGCACTGAAGCTTTCTTT. This sequence encodes CASSLTGRGTEAFF.

The gene calls are TRBV19 and TRBJ1-1; 7 bases fit TRBD1. Germline V gives CDR1 LNHDA, CDR2 SQIVND (reference sequence). J was trimmed by 3 bases and V by 4 bases; bases with no gene match: 8. This CDR3 comprises 15 residues. CDR3 coding DNA: TGTGCCAGTAGTAGAGGGGGCAAGTACGACACTGAAGCTTTCTTT. Its protein is CASSRGGKYDTEAFF. Full variable domain (outside the CDR3, taken from reference TRBV19 and TRBJ1-1): DGGITQSPKYLFRKEGQNVTLSCEQNLNHDAMYWYRQDPGQGLRLIYYSQIVNDFQKGDIAEGYSVSREKKESFPLTVTSAQKNPTAFYLCASSRGGKYDTEAFFGQGTRLTVV.